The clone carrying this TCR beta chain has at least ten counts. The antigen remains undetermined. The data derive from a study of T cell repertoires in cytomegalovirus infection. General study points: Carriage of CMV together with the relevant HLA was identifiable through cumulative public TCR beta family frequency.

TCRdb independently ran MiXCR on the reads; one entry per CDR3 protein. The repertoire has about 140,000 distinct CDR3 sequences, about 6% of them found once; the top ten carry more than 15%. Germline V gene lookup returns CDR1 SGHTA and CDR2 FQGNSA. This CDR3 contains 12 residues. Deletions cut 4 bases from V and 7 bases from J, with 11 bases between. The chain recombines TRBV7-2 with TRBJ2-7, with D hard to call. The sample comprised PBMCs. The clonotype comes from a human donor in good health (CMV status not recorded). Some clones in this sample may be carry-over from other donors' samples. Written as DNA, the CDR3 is TGTGCCAGCAGCTCCTCCCTTAGAGAGCAGTACTTC. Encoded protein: CASSSSLREQYF.